These 30 T cell receptor beta chains came from one sample sequenced in a study of cytomegalovirus exposure and HLA in healthy donors. A multiplex PCR was run with 60 Vbeta primers and 13 Jbeta primers. Data came from immunoSEQ multiplex PCR; TCRdb stores just in-frame clones and leaves some out. The sample holds fewer than 200,000 clones; 75% to 85% are singletons and the top ten take 0.7% to 0.85%. The material sequenced was PBMCs. Receptor source: a female donor in good health and CMV-seronegative.

The chain employs TRBV11-2 and TRBJ2-7; 8 nucleotides agree with TRBD2. V was clipped by 2 bases and J by 4 bases; unmatched bases: 13. The germline V gene has CDR1 SGHAT and CDR2 FQNNGV. CDR3 size: 17 residues. The CDR3 sequence is CASSLYPAGALTYEQYF. The CDR3, as DNA: TGTGCCAGCAGCTTATACCCAGCGGGGGCCCTAACTTACGAGCAGTACTTC.

This chain joins TRBV5-6 and TRBJ2-7; TRBD1 matches at 8 bases. V lost 4 bases to trimming and J lost 1 base; unmatched junction nucleotides: 7. Germline V gene data show CDR1 as SGHDT and CDR2 as YYEEEE. CDR3 length: 15 amino acids. CDR3 coding DNA: TGTGCCAGCAGCCCTAGACAGGGGATATCCTACGAGCAGTACTTC. This gives the protein CASSPRQGISYEQYF.

This clone was counted only a few times. The V and J genes are TRBV7-3 and TRBJ2-1, with a possible D match to TRBD2 (5 bases). The CDR3 totals 16 residues. Germline V lookup: CDR1 SGHTA, CDR2 FQGTGA. Trimming took off 4 bases at V and 1 base at J, with 14 bases between the two ends. CDR3: CASSSGGGGSYNEQFF. In nucleotides, the CDR3 is TGTGCCAGCAGCTCCGGAGGAGGTGGGTCCTACAATGAGCAGTTCTTC. Looking up the rest from reference TRBV7-3 and TRBJ2-1 gives the full variable domain: GAGVSQTPSNKVTEKGKYVELRCDPISGHTALYWYRQSLGQGPEFLIYFQGTGAADDSGLPNDRFFAVRPEGSVSTLKIQRTERGDSAVYLCASSSGGGGSYNEQFFGPGTRLTVL.

This chain uses TRBV27 with TRBJ2-1; a possible D gene is TRBD2 (6 bases). Between the trimmed V and J ends, which lost 4 bases and 7 bases, there was a span of 17 bases. This CDR3 is built from 15 residues. CDR1 and CDR2 (germline): MNHEY, SMNVEV (reference sequence). The CDR3 sequence is CASSSPRLVGNEQFF. The CDR3 nucleotides read TGTGCCAGCAGTTCCCCTAGACTAGTGGGGAATGAGCAGTTCTTC.

This clone was observed a few times. The rearrangement links TRBV27 to TRBJ2-3; 8 bases line up with TRBD2. The V segment lost 6 bases and the J segment 7 bases; nucleotides outside the gene matches: 12. Germline values: CDR1 MNHEY, CDR2 SMNVEV (reference sequence). There are 15 residues in the CDR3. The CDR3 DNA sequence: TGTGCCAGCAGGCACGAGCCGGGGGGGCCAAATACGCAGTATTTT. It yields the protein CASRHEPGGPNTQYF.

The chain uses TRBV5-1 and TRBJ1-5; D is uncertain. This CDR3 is 14 amino acids long. Trimming pared 0 bases from V and 7 bases from J, leaving 11 bases between. The germline CDR1 and CDR2 sequences are SGHRS and YFSETQ. The CDR3 bases are TGCGCCAGCAGCTTGGGGCAGGCGGGCCAGCCCCAGCATTTT. Translated, it gives CASSLGQAGQPQHF.

V gene TRBV9 combines with J gene TRBJ2-2; 10 bases are shared with TRBD1. The V segment lost 3 bases and the J segment 5 bases; nucleotides outside the gene matches: 10. Germline V lookup: CDR1 SGDLS, CDR2 YYNGEE. The CDR3 has 17 amino acids. DNA for the CDR3: TGTGCCAGCAGCGCCGGGACAGGGGTTCTTAGGACCGGGGAGCTGTTTTTT. Translation gives CASSAGTGVLRTGELFF.

This rearrangement joins TRBV27 to TRBJ2-5; TRBD2 matches at 12 bases. Germline lookup yields CDR1 MNHEY and CDR2 SMNVEV (reference sequence). The CDR3 sequence is 15 residues long. J gave up 7 bases and V 5 bases, and 8 bases lay outside the gene matches. The CDR3 sequence: CASSPETSGRGTQYF. The CDR3 DNA sequence: TGTGCCAGCAGTCCCGAGACTAGCGGGAGAGGGACCCAGTACTTC.

V usage is TRBV11-2 and J usage is TRBJ1-1; 7 bases match TRBD1. Germline CDR1 and CDR2: SGHAT and FQNNGV. The CDR3 extends over 15 amino acids. With 2 bases clipped from V and 4 bases from J, the junction kept 7 bases outside the gene matches. The CDR3: CASSLQGVVSTEAFF. DNA for the CDR3: TGTGCCAGCAGCTTACAGGGGGTAGTCAGCACTGAAGCTTTCTTT.

Points on this clone: The junction shows a germline mismatch at one end, possibly a read error. The chain employs TRBV30 and TRBJ2-3, with D perhaps TRBD2 (5 bases). Per the germline V gene, CDR1 is GTSNPN and CDR2 is SVGIG (reference sequence). The CDR3 is 13 residues long. CDR3 loop: CAWNPNGLGPPLF. CDR3 coding DNA: TGTGCCTGGAATCCCAACGGACTGGGCCCTCCATTATTT.

The chain carries TRBV7-2 and TRBJ2-2; no clear D. Germline V gives CDR1 SGHTA, CDR2 FQGNSA. The CDR3 loop spans 15 amino acids. Trimming stripped 3 bases from V and 0 bases from J, with 8 bases between. CDR3 nucleotide sequence: TGTGCCAGCAGCTTTGGCGGCTCGAACACCGGGGAGCTGTTTTTT. Protein product: CASSFGGSNTGELFF.

The chain carries TRBV21-1 and TRBJ2-7; TRBD2 is the table's D call, not checked against the DNA. TRBV21-1 represents a pseudogene. This CDR3 contains 15 residues. The CDR3 is CASSKVFGVNYEQYF. The CDR3 DNA sequence: TGTGCCAGCAGCAAAGTGTTCGGGGTTAACTACGAGCAGTACTTC.

This chain links TRBV12-2 with TRBJ1-5; the table names TRBD1, a call not compared with the DNA. TRBV12-2 is noted as a pseudogene. There are 15 residues in the CDR3. The CDR3 loop reads CASRPGTGCNQPQHF. In nucleotides, the CDR3 is TGTGCAAGTCGCCCTGGGACAGGGTGCAATCAGCCCCAGCATTTT.

This clone was recorded a few times. The CDR3 DNA reads TGTGCCAGTAGTATTCAGGGCTCTACGTTGAGGAACACTGAAGCTTTCTTT. The encoded protein is CASSIQGSTLRNTEAFF. The V and J genes are TRBV19 and TRBJ1-1; TRBD1 might be the D (5 bases). Germline CDR1 LNHDA, CDR2 SQIVND (reference sequence). V lost 3 bases, J lost 1 base, and 18 bases lay in between. This CDR3 region has 17 residues.

The chain is built from TRBV27 and TRBJ1-2; TRBD1 agrees at 7 bases. Germline lookup yields CDR1 MNHEY and CDR2 SMNVEV (reference sequence). This CDR3 is built from 15 residues. V shed 5 bases, J shed 5 bases, and the junction held 11 bases outside the gene matches. The CDR3 DNA sequence: TGTGCCAGCAGTAGGACCCTCGGACAGGATTATGGCTACACCTTC. This encodes CASSRTLGQDYGYTF.

This chain uses TRBV19 with TRBJ1-5; 7 bases are a match to TRBD1. V shed 4 bases, J shed 2 bases, and the junction held 5 bases outside the gene matches. The CDR3 runs 15 residues. The germline V gene has CDR1 LNHDA and CDR2 SQIVND (reference sequence). The CDR3 DNA is TGTGCCAGTAGTAACTACAGGGGCGGCAATCAGCCCCAGCATTTT. Its protein is CASSNYRGGNQPQHF. Full variable domain (rest looked up from reference TRBV19 and TRBJ1-5): DGGITQSPKYLFRKEGQNVTLSCEQNLNHDAMYWYRQDPGQGLRLIYYSQIVNDFQKGDIAEGYSVSREKKESFPLTVTSAQKNPTAFYLCASSNYRGGNQPQHFGDGTRLSIL.

This clone was counted between two and nine times. V is TRBV19 and J is TRBJ1-1; D may be TRBD1 (6 bases). The germline CDR1 and CDR2 sequences are LNHDA and SQIVND (reference sequence). V gave up 2 bases and J gave up 0 bases, with 16 bases separating them. This CDR3 contains 17 residues. Here the CDR3 reads CASSIQGRGGMNTEAFF. CDR3 in DNA: TGTGCCAGTAGTATACAAGGGCGTGGGGGCATGAACACTGAAGCTTTCTTT.

V is TRBV29-1 and J is TRBJ2-1, with D hard to call. CDR3 length: 12 residues. V shed 4 bases and J shed 9 bases, with 13 bases lying between them. Germline V CDR1 and CDR2: SQVTM, ANQGSEA. The CDR3 sequence is CSVGLLFSEQFF. The CDR3 bases are TGCAGCGTTGGACTGTTGTTCAGTGAGCAGTTCTTC.

The genes are TRBV5-6 and TRBJ2-5; maybe TRBD1 (5 bases). V was shortened by 2 bases and J by 2 bases, with 13 bases between the two germline ends. From germline, CDR1 is SGHDT and CDR2 YYEEEE. CDR3 size: 15 residues. The CDR3, as DNA: TGTGCCAGCAGCTTTCGAGCAGGGTTACAAGAGACCCAGTACTTC. Translated, it gives CASSFRAGLQETQYF.

V and J are TRBV10-3 and TRBJ1-2; D remains unclear. CDR1 and CDR2 (germline): ENHRY, SYGVKD. V lost 6 bases and J lost 4, with 12 bases in between. The CDR3 length is 13 residues. CDR3 sequence reads: CAIRDKDFYGYTF. The DNA for the CDR3 is TGTGCCATCAGAGACAAGGACTTCTATGGCTACACCTTC.

This chain links TRBV19 with TRBJ1-5; D is perhaps TRBD1 (6 bases). Germline CDR1 LNHDA, CDR2 SQIVND (reference sequence). V was cut by 7 bases and J by 1 base, with 20 bases left in between. This CDR3 spans 17 amino acids. The CDR3 bases are TGTGCCAGTACCGAACAAAACAGGGAAGGAAGCAATCAGCCCCAGCATTTT. Its protein product is CASTEQNREGSNQPQHF.

Concerning this clone: One junction end does not reproduce the germline sequence, and a read error may be involved. This chain links TRBV4-2 with TRBJ2-3, with D possibly called TRBD1 or TRBD2 (6 bases each). CDR1 and CDR2 from the germline V gene are LGHNA and YNFKEQ. The CDR3 loop spans 15 amino acids. CDR3 residues: CASTQGGLGHDTQYF. CDR3 in DNA: TGTGCCAGCACCCAAGGGGGACTTGGACACGATACGCAGTATTTT.

The chain carries TRBV5-1 and TRBJ1-3, with D tentatively TRBD1 (5 bases). V was shortened by 2 bases and J by 4 bases, with 13 bases between the two germline ends. The CDR3 consists of 15 residues. From germline, CDR1 is SGHRS and CDR2 YFSETQ. The CDR3 loop is CASSFLGEPGNTIYF. The CDR3 region has the DNA TGCGCCAGCAGCTTTCTAGGGGAACCCGGAAACACCATATATTTT.

V gene TRBV18 combines with J gene TRBJ2-5; no clear D gene. This CDR3 contains 12 residues. Trimming took off 3 bases at V and 2 bases at J, with 4 bases between the two ends. Germline V gene sequence: CDR1 KGHSH, CDR2 LQKENI. CDR3 sequence (DNA): TGTGCCAGCTCACCTCCACAAGAGACCCAGTACTTC. This codes for CASSPPQETQYF.

This clone was counted a single time. The V call is TRBV28, the J call TRBJ1-1, with D possibly matching TRBD1 (5 bases). V was pared by 6 bases and J by 4 bases, with 18 bases between. Germline assignment: CDR1 MDHEN and CDR2 SYDVKM. This CDR3 comprises 15 residues. The CDR3 region has the DNA TGTGCCAGCAGCCTCGGTGGGGCCCGAGGCACTGAAGCTTTCTTT. Its protein product is CASSLGGARGTEAFF. Based on the CDR3 plus reference TRBV28 and TRBJ1-1, the full variable domain is DVKVTQSSRYLVKRTGEKVFLECVQDMDHENMFWYRQDPGLGLRLIYFSYDVKMKEKGDIPEGYSVSREKKERFSLILESASTNQTSMYLCASSLGGARGTEAFFGQGTRLTVV.

The V gene is TRBV4-2, the J gene TRBJ1-6, with D possibly being TRBD1 (6 bases). The CDR3 contains 14 residues. CDR1 is LGHNA, CDR2 YNFKEQ, per germline. The V and J ends lost 2 bases and 8 bases respectively, with 10 bases between them. Here the CDR3 reads CASSQQGMDSPLHF. The CDR3 bases are TGTGCCAGCAGCCAACAGGGGATGGATTCACCCCTCCACTTT.

This chain joins TRBV19 and TRBJ2-2; TRBD1 agrees at 12 bases. The CDR3 consists of 16 residues. Unmatched junction bases numbered 7, after V lost 6 bases and J lost 5 bases. Germline V lookup: CDR1 LNHDA, CDR2 SQIVND (reference sequence). The CDR3 bases are TGTGCCAGTAGACCCGGGACAGGGGGCGTTACCGGGGAGCTGTTTTTT. It specifies CASRPGTGGVTGELFF. The whole variable domain, remainder taken from reference TRBV19 and TRBJ2-2, is DGGITQSPKYLFRKEGQNVTLSCEQNLNHDAMYWYRQDPGQGLRLIYYSQIVNDFQKGDIAEGYSVSREKKESFPLTVTSAQKNPTAFYLCASRPGTGGVTGELFFGEGSRLTVL.

V and J are TRBV5-4 and TRBJ1-2; a possible D gene is TRBD1 (5 bases). CDR1 and CDR2 from the germline V gene are SGHNT and YYREEE (reference sequence). Deletions cut 4 bases from V and 5 bases from J, with 9 bases between. The CDR3 covers 12 residues. CDR3 nucleotide sequence: TGTGCCAGCAGCGCTGACAGATATGGCTACACCTTC. It specifies CASSADRYGYTF.

This rearrangement joins TRBV9 to TRBJ1-2; 7 bases align to TRBD1. With 0 bases clipped from V and 8 bases from J, the junction kept 13 bases outside the gene matches. Germline V CDR1 and CDR2: SGDLS, YYNGEE. The CDR3 covers 16 residues. The CDR3 nucleotides read TGTGCCAGCAGCGTAGCCGACGGGCGGCAGGGGGACGGCTACACCTTC. Amino acids: CASSVADGRQGDGYTF.

This clone showed up just a few times. The chain has TRBV9 and TRBJ1-1; perhaps TRBD1 as D (5 bases). Germline CDR1 and CDR2: SGDLS and YYNGEE. Trimming removed 1 base at V and 2 bases at J, with 9 bases between. The CDR3 is 14 amino acids. The CDR3 loop is CASSVSGTNTEAFF. CDR3 DNA sequence: TGTGCCAGCAGCGTATCAGGGACTAACACTGAAGCTTTCTTT.